What follows are 7 T cell receptor beta chains derived from one specimen sequenced in a study of response to subunit inactivated influenza vaccine listed by TCRdb under 2018. Library construction relied on RT-PCR. TCRdb records Illumina HiSeq 2500 as the sequencer. TCRdb trimmed public reads at Q25 via fastp, called clones via MiXCR and kept in-frame beta chains. One record per CDR3 amino acid sequence lists the most common genes and DNA. In this sample the table shows 170,000 or so distinct CDR3 sequences, around 10% of which occur a single time. The top ten clones comprise roughly a third of the sample. Here the sequenced sample was CD8+ T cells sorted from PBMCs, taken around 25 months after vaccination. The receptor set was obtained from a man between 50 and 75 years old who received an inactivated influenza vaccine. Donor details come from another sample of the same person, matched by shared clones.

V is TRBV4-3 and J is TRBJ2-7; D is ambiguous. The V end was cut by 0 bases, the J end by 0 bases, with 9 bases between. Germline V gene sequence: CDR1 LGHNA, CDR2 YSLEER. The CDR3 extends over 15 amino acids. CDR3 region: CASSQEQGFSYEQYF. CDR3 sequence (DNA): TGCGCCAGCAGCCAAGAACAAGGATTCTCCTACGAGCAGTACTTC.

This chain uses TRBV11-2 with TRBJ1-1; D uncertain. The CDR3 runs 16 residues. Germline CDR1 reads SGHAT; CDR2 reads FQNNGV. V was trimmed by 5 bases and J by 11 bases, leaving 27 bases between them. The CDR3 here is CASSRVSSVGWPEAFF. CDR3 in DNA: TGTGCCAGCAGCCGTGTCAGCTCGGTGGGTTGGCCCGAGGCTTTCTTT.

The rearrangement links TRBV20-1 to TRBJ1-1; 7 bases are a match to TRBD1. The CDR3 runs 14 residues. The junction had 8 bases not matched to a gene; V was cut back by 0 bases and J by 7 bases. Germline CDR1 is DFQATT and CDR2 is SNEGSKA (reference sequence). The CDR3 coding sequence is TGCAGTGCTAGAGATCAGGGGGAATTCCTTGAAGCTTTCTTT. Translated: CSARDQGEFLEAFF.

This clonotype was seen a handful of times. The genes are TRBV6-2 or TRBV6-3 and TRBJ1-4; D is unresolved. The CDR3 loop spans 13 amino acids. Trimming removed 8 bases from V and 6 bases from J, with 13 bases in between. The germline CDR1 and CDR2 sequences are MNHEY and SVGEGT. CDR3 in amino acids: CASATSFHEKLFF. For the CDR3, the DNA is TGTGCCAGCGCGACATCTTTTCATGAAAAACTGTTTTTT.

V and J are TRBV12-3 or TRBV12-4 and TRBJ1-2, with 7 bases lining up with TRBD1. Germline trimming cut 3 bases from V and 1 base from J; bases unmatched to any gene: 8. This CDR3 comprises 16 residues. The chain's CDR3 is CASSFSPTGINYGYTF. In DNA form, the CDR3 reads TGTGCCAGCAGTTTTTCCCCGACAGGGATTAACTATGGCTACACCTTC.

This clonotype was recorded many times. The V and J genes are TRBV7-9 and TRBJ2-1; D remains ambiguous. The CDR3 consists of 12 residues. Germline V CDR1 and CDR2: SEHNR, FQNEAQ (reference sequence). Trimming removed 5 bases at V and 10 bases at J, with 12 bases between. The CDR3 protein is CASSPVRREQFF. The DNA of the CDR3 is TGTGCCAGCAGCCCCGTTCGGCGCGAGCAGTTCTTC.

J is TRBJ1-1 and V is TRBV5-6; D is ambiguous. The CDR3 runs 17 residues. Germline V gene data show CDR1 as SGHDT and CDR2 as YYEEEE. V lost 2 bases to trimming and J lost 1 base, with 18 bases between them. The CDR3 region has the DNA TGTGCCAGCAGCTTACTTAAGGGCCAACCTCAGAACACTGAAGCTTTCTTT. Amino acids: CASSLLKGQPQNTEAFF.